The rows below give T cell receptor beta chains drawn from one sample of a study of blood T cell repertoires in COVID-19. TCRdb's table, derived via immunoSEQ multiplex PCR, lists solely in-frame clones and lacks some. The top ten hold 15% to 20% of the sample, which has 65,000 to 85,000 clones, roughly 80% seen once. Sample: peripheral blood. These TCRs come from an older woman with acute or convalescent COVID-19. Each CDR3 is given with its conserved first and last residue. D genes are given only for firm matches. Rows may omit the clone size; those that give it use once, few, many or a size class.

CASSDSAVAVEQFF,TGTGCCAGCAGTGACTCGGCAGTAGCGGTTGAGCAGTTCTTC,.,TRBJ2-1,.,TRBV6-4
CAWSVGDRGSDGYTF,TGTGCCTGGAGTGTGGGAGACAGGGGATCCGATGGCTACACCTTC,TRBD1,TRBJ1-2,.,TRBV30
CASSLVAGDSYNEQFF,TGTGCCAGCAGCTTAGTAGCGGGTGATTCCTACAATGAGCAGTTCTTC,TRBD2,TRBJ2-1,.,TRBV7-8
CSVESGGGVETQYF,TGCAGCGTTGAGAGTGGGGGGGGCGTAGAGACCCAGTACTTC,.,TRBJ2-5,.,TRBV29-1
CASRRQGSPLHF,TGTGCCAGCAGAAGACAGGGTTCACCCCTCCACTTT,TRBD1,TRBJ1-6,few,TRBV6-5
CASSLGQGEASEQYF,TGTGCCAGCAGCTTGGGACAGGGGGAGGCGAGCGAGCAGTACTTC,TRBD1,TRBJ2-7,.,TRBV7-9
CASVLRDSYNSPLHF,TGTGCCAGCGTACTCAGGGACTCCTATAATTCACCCCTCCACTTT,.,TRBJ1-6,.,TRBV2
CASSFLTGGVGDTQYF,TGTGCCAGCAGCTTCCTGACAGGGGGCGTCGGGGATACGCAGTATTTT,TRBD1,TRBJ2-3,.,TRBV7-9
CASSQGLAIDTQYF,TGTGCCAGCAGCCAAGGGCTAGCGATAGATACGCAGTATTTT,.,TRBJ2-3,.,TRBV3-1/TRBV3-2
CASSESAAGYNEQFF,TGCGCCAGCAGTGAGTCTGCGGCGGGGTACAATGAGCAGTTCTTC,.,TRBJ2-1,few,TRBV10-1
CASSQDWSGRGKLFF,TGTGCCAGCAGCCAAGATTGGTCCGGCCGGGGTAAACTGTTTTTT,.,TRBJ1-4,.,TRBV3-1/TRBV3-2
CASSLRRSYGYTF,TGTGCCAGCAGCTTACGACGGAGCTATGGCTACACCTTC,.,TRBJ1-2,.,TRBV5-6
CASSQTDRVQETQYF,TGCGCCAGCAGCCAAACGGACAGGGTTCAAGAGACCCAGTACTTC,TRBD1,TRBJ2-5,.,TRBV4-1
CASSPGQVLNTEAFF,TGTGCCAGTAGCCCCGGACAGGTTCTGAACACTGAAGCTTTCTTT,TRBD1,TRBJ1-1,.,TRBV19
CSVGQGIYEQYF,TGCAGCGTCGGACAGGGGATCTACGAGCAGTACTTC,TRBD1,TRBJ2-7,.,TRBV29-1
CASSLGSGISEAFF,TGTGCCAGCAGCTTAGGGTCCGGGATCTCTGAAGCTTTCTTT,.,TRBJ1-1,.,TRBV7-2
CASSLARVNYGYTF,TGCGCCAGCAGCTTGGCCCGGGTGAACTATGGCTACACCTTC,.,TRBJ1-2,few,TRBV5-1
CASSLQGAQPQHF,TGTGCCAGCAGCTTACAGGGGGCACAGCCCCAGCATTTT,TRBD1,TRBJ1-5,.,TRBV7-2
CASSLSQDRGYEQYF,TGTGCCAGCAGTTTATCTCAGGATCGGGGTTACGAGCAGTACTTC,.,TRBJ2-7,.,TRBV28
CASSQTPGTGGKIGELFF,TGTGCCAGCTCACAAACCCCTGGGACAGGGGGCAAGATCGGGGAGCTGTTTTTT,TRBD1,TRBJ2-2,.,TRBV18
CASSYLQETQYF,TGTGCCAGCAGTTACCTGCAAGAGACCCAGTACTTC,.,TRBJ2-5,.,TRBV6-6
CASSLDQDNYGYTF,TGTGCCAGCAGCTTAGATCAGGATAACTATGGCTACACCTTC,.,TRBJ1-2,.,TRBV7-2
CASQTGNYGYTF,TGTGCCAGCCAGACAGGGAACTATGGCTACACCTTC,TRBD1,TRBJ1-2,.,TRBV25-1
CASSFSYATNEKLFF,TGCGCCAGCAGCTTCTCGTATGCAACTAATGAAAAACTGTTTTTT,.,TRBJ1-4,few,TRBV5-1
CASRKTVNTEAFF,TGTGCCAGCAGGAAGACAGTGAACACTGAAGCTTTCTTT,.,TRBJ1-1,.,TRBV6-5
CASSSSGQPTFF,TGTGCCAGCAGCTCCTCGGGACAGCCGACTTTCTTT,TRBD1,TRBJ1-1,.,TRBV11-2
CASSYVGGNTEAFF,TGTGCCAGCAGTTACGTCGGGGGGAACACTGAAGCTTTCTTT,.,TRBJ1-1,once,TRBV6-2/TRBV6-3
CASSVDRDQPQHF,TGTGCCAGCAGCGTCGACAGGGATCAGCCCCAGCATTTT,TRBD1,TRBJ1-5,.,TRBV7-3
CASSFGLAMNTGELFF,TGCGCCAGCAGCTTCGGACTAGCGATGAACACCGGGGAGCTGTTTTTT,TRBD2,TRBJ2-2,.,TRBV5-1
CATSRQGAGQPQHF,TGTGCCACCAGCCGACAGGGAGCTGGCCAGCCCCAGCATTTT,TRBD1,TRBJ1-5,.,TRBV24-1
CASSLQGPGYTF,TGTGCCAGCAGCTTGCAGGGGCCTGGCTACACCTTC,.,TRBJ1-2,.,TRBV7-2
CASSRRGNTEAFF,TGTGCCAGCAGTCGTAGGGGGAACACTGAAGCTTTCTTT,.,TRBJ1-1,.,TRBV6-2/TRBV6-3
CASSWGQGMDNEQFF,TGTGCCAGCAGCTGGGGACAGGGTATGGACAATGAGCAGTTCTTC,TRBD1,TRBJ2-1,.,TRBV7-3
CASSFARNEQFF,TGTGCCAGCAGCTTCGCTAGGAATGAGCAGTTCTTC,.,TRBJ2-1,.,TRBV5-4
CASSLLTGTGAYNEQFF,TGTGCCAGCAGTTTACTTACCGGGACAGGGGCCTACAATGAGCAGTTCTTC,TRBD1,TRBJ2-1,.,TRBV27
CASSLGQRFTDTQYF,TGTGCCAGCAGTCTCGGACAGCGATTCACAGATACGCAGTATTTT,.,TRBJ2-3,few,TRBV27
CASNEAQGYNSPLHF,TGTGCCAGCAACGAAGCGCAGGGGTATAATTCACCCCTCCACTTT,.,TRBJ1-6,few,TRBV28
CASLAGETSTDTQYF,TGTGCCTCCCTAGCGGGAGAGACTAGCACAGATACGCAGTATTTT,TRBD2,TRBJ2-3,.,TRBV10-3
CATSEATGTGNTIYF,TGTGCCACCAGTGAAGCGACAGGGACTGGAAACACCATATATTTT,TRBD1,TRBJ1-3,.,TRBV24-1
CASSEQGAFYGYTF,TGTGCCAGCAGCGAACAGGGGGCTTTCTATGGCTACACCTTC,TRBD1,TRBJ1-2,.,TRBV9
CAWNRAGPDQPQHF,TGTGCCTGGAACAGGGCCGGGCCGGATCAGCCCCAGCATTTT,.,TRBJ1-5,.,TRBV30
CASRQGASGYTF,TGTGCCAGCCGCCAAGGGGCTAGTGGCTACACCTTC,.,TRBJ1-2,.,TRBV6-5
CATSDPTGGFEKLFF,TGTGCCACCAGTGACCCGACAGGGGGCTTTGAAAAACTGTTTTTT,TRBD1,TRBJ1-4,few,TRBV24-1
CASSFGRTGYNSPLHF,TGTGCCAGCAGCTTTGGTCGGACAGGGTATAATTCACCCCTCCACTTT,TRBD1,TRBJ1-6,.,TRBV7-2
CASTQAYGYTF,TGTGCCAGCACACAGGCCTATGGCTACACCTTC,.,TRBJ1-2,.,TRBV28
CASSLGGAGGIMNTEAFF,TGTGCCAGCAGCCTTGGTGGGGCCGGGGGTATTATGAACACTGAAGCTTTCTTT,.,TRBJ1-1,.,TRBV5-4
CASSYPYRPGQGVTNTGELFF,TGTGCCAGCAGTTACCCCTATCGACCGGGACAGGGGGTAACGAACACCGGGGAGCTGTTTTTT,TRBD1,TRBJ2-2,.,TRBV6-2/TRBV6-3
CAISGPSSDRGSSYGYTF,TGTGCCATCAGTGGCCCCTCCTCTGACAGGGGTTCTTCCTATGGCTACACCTTC,TRBD1,TRBJ1-2,.,TRBV10-3
CASSELRGGDQPQHF,TGTGCCAGCAGTGAACTAAGAGGGGGGGACCAGCCCCAGCATTTT,.,TRBJ1-5,once,TRBV6-1
CAWSVRAYEQYF,TGTGCCTGGAGTGTGCGAGCTTACGAGCAGTACTTC,.,TRBJ2-7,.,TRBV30
CASSLNSPTGELFF,TGTGCCAGCAGCTTGAACTCACCGACCGGGGAGCTGTTTTTT,.,TRBJ2-2,.,TRBV7-9
CASSFRTGGNSPLHF,TGTGCCAGCAGTTTTAGGACAGGGGGCAATTCACCCCTCCACTTT,TRBD1,TRBJ1-6,.,TRBV27
CAMGTGRSTEAFF,TGTGCCATGGGGACAGGGAGGAGCACTGAAGCTTTCTTT,TRBD1,TRBJ1-1,.,TRBV6-1
CASSHRDRVQVDPPTTSYEQYF,TGCGCCAGCAGTCATCGGGACAGGGTTCAGGTGGATCCCCCAACGACCTCCTACGAGCAGTACTTC,TRBD1,TRBJ2-7,few,TRBV23-1
CASSESRTGYTEAFF,TGTGCCAGCAGTGAATCCAGAACAGGCTACACTGAAGCTTTCTTT,.,TRBJ1-1,.,TRBV6-1